This is a list of T cell receptor beta chains from one sample in a study of lymphopenia after photon versus proton radiotherapy. Produced via immunoSEQ multiplex PCR; TCRdb's table is partial and in-frame only. The table has 60,000 to 75,000 clones, around 88% seen once. Sequenced material: peripheral blood, taken from a patient treated with photon-based radiotherapy. These receptors were obtained from a man aged 40-55 years with gastric cancer. Both conserved end residues are part of each CDR3. The D gene is left open where the match is weak. Only part of the rows carry a size: once, few, many, or a class if the clone is expanded.

D: -
J: TRBJ1-2
V: TRBV27
size: -
DNA: TGTGCCAGCAGTTTAAAGGGGACCGGGTCGAGGGGCTACACCTTC
CDR3: CASSLKGTGSRGYTF

D: TRBD1
J: TRBJ1-2
V: TRBV5-4
size: -
DNA: TGTGCCAGCAGCCAACTCGACAGGGGGCGAGGCTACACCTTC
CDR3: CASSQLDRGRGYTF

D: -
J: TRBJ2-7
V: TRBV18
size: -
DNA: TGTGCCAGCTCAACAGGGGGGGGACCCTACGAGCAGTACTTC
CDR3: CASSTGGGPYEQYF

D: -
J: TRBJ1-1
V: TRBV6-6
size: -
DNA: TGTGCCTCGGGGGGAGGGAGGAGCACTGAAGCTTTCTTT
CDR3: CASGGGRSTEAFF

D: -
J: TRBJ2-7
V: TRBV19
size: -
DNA: TGTGCCAGTAGTATTGGGGACTCGCCCTCCTACGAGCAGTACTTC
CDR3: CASSIGDSPSYEQYF

D: TRBD1
J: TRBJ1-3
V: TRBV13
size: -
DNA: TGTGCCAGCAGCTTAGGGACAGGGCGTGGAAACACCATATATTTT
CDR3: CASSLGTGRGNTIYF

D: TRBD2
J: TRBJ2-7
V: TRBV9
size: -
DNA: TGTGCCAGCGGGGGGGCCTACGAGCAGTACTTC
CDR3: CASGGAYEQYF

D: TRBD1
J: TRBJ1-2
V: TRBV4-3
size: once
DNA: TGCGCCAGCAGCCAAGACGGACAGGGCCTCCTCTATGGCTACACCTTC
CDR3: CASSQDGQGLLYGYTF

D: -
J: TRBJ1-1
V: TRBV5-1
size: -
DNA: TGCGCCAGCAGCTTGTGGGGGGACGCCACGGCGGCTTTCTTT
CDR3: CASSLWGDATAAFF

D: -
J: TRBJ1-3
V: TRBV4-3
size: -
DNA: TGCGCCAGCAGCCCCGACAGGTTCTCTGGAAACACCATATATTTT
CDR3: CASSPDRFSGNTIYF

D: -
J: TRBJ1-2
V: TRBV19
size: -
DNA: TGTGCCAGTAGTATGACAGGCCCTTCTGGTGGCTACACCTTC
CDR3: CASSMTGPSGGYTF

D: TRBD1
J: TRBJ2-7
V: TRBV7-7
size: -
DNA: TGTGCCAGCAGCTCGGGACAGGGGTACAGCGAGCAGTACTTC
CDR3: CASSSGQGYSEQYF

D: -
J: TRBJ2-1
V: TRBV5-4
size: -
DNA: TGTGCCAGCAGTCCCACGCAGAAATTCTACAATGAGCAGTTCTTC
CDR3: CASSPTQKFYNEQFF

D: -
J: TRBJ2-7
V: TRBV6-1
size: -
DNA: TGTGCCAGCAGTGAGAACATCTCCTACGAGCAGTACTTC
CDR3: CASSENISYEQYF

D: TRBD1
J: TRBJ1-4
V: TRBV19
size: -
DNA: TGTGCCAGTAGTATAGGGACAGGCATTACTGAAAAACTGTTTTTT
CDR3: CASSIGTGITEKLFF

D: -
J: TRBJ2-7
V: TRBV27
size: -
DNA: TGTGCCAGCAAGACTCAGGAAGGCTACGAGCAGTACTTC
CDR3: CASKTQEGYEQYF

D: -
J: TRBJ2-2
V: TRBV7-9
size: -
DNA: TGTGCCAGCAGCTTGACGGTTGCGAACACCGGGGAGCTGTTTTTT
CDR3: CASSLTVANTGELFF

D: TRBD2
J: TRBJ2-3
V: TRBV5-1
size: few
DNA: TGCGCCAGCAGCTCCCAGACTAGCTCAGATACGCAGTATTTT
CDR3: CASSSQTSSDTQYF

D: TRBD2
J: TRBJ2-5
V: TRBV5-1
size: -
DNA: TGCGCCAGCAGCGCGGGGGGCGGGGAGACCCAGTACTTC
CDR3: CASSAGGGETQYF

D: -
J: TRBJ1-2
V: TRBV7-2
size: -
DNA: TGTGCCAGCAGCACAGGTCCGTATGGCTACACCTTC
CDR3: CASSTGPYGYTF

D: -
J: TRBJ1-2
V: TRBV5-4
size: -
DNA: TGTGCCAGCACCAAACCGGGGGGGATAGGAGGCTACACCTTC
CDR3: CASTKPGGIGGYTF

D: -
J: TRBJ1-2
V: TRBV9
size: -
DNA: TGTGCCAGCAGCCGACAGGAGGTGGTAGTTGGCTACACCTTC
CDR3: CASSRQEVVVGYTF

D: -
J: TRBJ2-7
V: TRBV6-1
size: -
DNA: TGTGCCACCGCCCCCGCGGCACATCTCTCCTACGAGCAGTACTTC
CDR3: CATAPAAHLSYEQYF

D: -
J: TRBJ1-6
V: TRBV7-9
size: -
DNA: TGTGCCAGCAGCCCGGGACGGTCTAATTCACCCCTCCACTTT
CDR3: CASSPGRSNSPLHF

D: TRBD1
J: TRBJ2-5
V: TRBV5-4
size: once
DNA: TGTGCCAGCAGCTCATATACAGGGGGAGAGACCCAGTACTTC
CDR3: CASSSYTGGETQYF

D: -
J: TRBJ1-5
V: TRBV19
size: -
DNA: TGTGCCAGTAGTATTGCAGGGGATAGCAATCAGCCCCAGCATTTT
CDR3: CASSIAGDSNQPQHF

D: TRBD1
J: TRBJ1-3
V: TRBV7-9
size: once
DNA: TGTGCCAGCAGCTCCGACAGGGCGGGAAACACCATATATTTT
CDR3: CASSSDRAGNTIYF

D: TRBD1
J: TRBJ2-5
V: TRBV4-1
size: -
DNA: TGCGCCAGCAGCCAAGTCACAGGGGGCCAAGAGACCCAGTACTTC
CDR3: CASSQVTGGQETQYF

D: TRBD1
J: TRBJ1-2
V: TRBV10-3
size: -
DNA: TGTGCCATCACCGAGGACAGGGAATATGGCTACACCTTC
CDR3: CAITEDREYGYTF

D: TRBD1
J: TRBJ2-7
V: TRBV6-5
size: -
DNA: TGTGCCAGCAGTAACGAGGGGGCAAACGAGCAGTACTTC
CDR3: CASSNEGANEQYF

D: -
J: TRBJ1-5
V: TRBV30
size: -
DNA: TGTGCCTGGAAGTACCCCGCGGCGAACAATCAGCCCCAGCATTTT
CDR3: CAWKYPAANNQPQHF